This TCR beta chain comes out of a study of blood T cell repertoires in COVID-19. Method: immunoSEQ multiplex PCR; TCRdb's copy keeps in-frame clones and lacks some. The repertoire holds roughly 300,000 clones, with 86% as singletons. The CDR3 covers 14 residues. Trimming stripped 3 bases from V and 7 bases from J, with 17 bases between. Germline V gene data show CDR1 as SGDLS and CDR2 as YYNGEE. The V call is TRBV9, the J call TRBJ2-7; TRBD2 might be the D (7 bases). Sequencing used peripheral blood. The receptor was isolated from a woman aged 45-65 years with acute or convalescent COVID-19. CDR3 sequence reads: CASSAGGGYREQYF. The CDR3, as DNA: TGTGCCAGCAGCGCCGGCGGGGGCTACCGGGAGCAGTACTTC.